One and the same sample provided the 26 T cell receptor beta chains below, sequenced in a study of T cells in Graves' hyperthyroidism and ophthalmopathy. Researchers amplified the TCR beta CDR3 regions from RNA transcripts. HTBI primers were used for first-round RT-PCR of the TCR CDR3. MiXCR, run by TCRdb on the multiplex PCR reads, gives a single entry per CDR3 protein. Of approximately 740,000 distinct CDR3 sequences in the sample, 14% are singletons; the top ten hold 10%. The specimen sequenced was blood. Every receptor here comes from a woman younger than 35 with Graves' hyperthyroidism.

The chain uses TRBV11-2 and TRBJ2-1; 13 positions agree with TRBD2. The CDR3 sequence is 19 residues long. From germline, CDR1 is SGHAT and CDR2 FQNNGV. V shed 4 bases, J shed 8 bases, and the junction held 17 bases outside the gene matches. This chain's CDR3 is CASSSPRENRLAGGHEQFF. CDR3 sequence (DNA): TGTGCCAGCAGCTCGCCTAGGGAAAACCGACTAGCGGGAGGCCATGAGCAGTTCTTC.

In its sample, this clonotype was seen a few times. The rearrangement joins TRBV9 to TRBJ2-5; weak D call: TRBD2 (9 bases). The CDR3 consists of 18 residues. V lost 4 bases, J lost 0 bases, and 22 bases lay in between. Germline V gene sequence: CDR1 SGDLS, CDR2 YYNGEE. In nucleotides, the CDR3 is TGTGCCAGCAGCCCCATAGCGGGAGAGGACAGGGACCAAGAGACCCAGTACTTC. It translates to CASSPIAGEDRDQETQYF.

This sequence joins TRBV12-3 or TRBV12-4 and TRBJ1-2; a weak D match, TRBD1 (5 bases). Trimming removed 5 bases from V and 1 base from J, with 11 bases in between. The CDR3 sequence is 14 residues long. CDR3 nucleotides: TGTGCCAGCAGTCGGGGCAGCGTTAACTATGGCTACACCTTC. It translates to CASSRGSVNYGYTF.

This clonotype has at least ten counts. The chain uses TRBV2 and TRBJ1-2; the D gene is possibly TRBD1 (5 bases). The V gene lost 3 bases and the J gene lost 4 bases, with 9 bases spanning the gap. Per the germline V gene, CDR1 is SNHLY and CDR2 is FYNNEI. The CDR3 covers 13 residues. CDR3 sequence: CASSDRDVYGYTF. The DNA for the CDR3 is TGTGCCAGCAGTGACAGGGACGTCTATGGCTACACCTTC.

The V gene is TRBV19, the J gene TRBJ2-2; D gene ambiguous. V lost 3 bases, J lost 4 bases, and 6 bases lay in between. The CDR3 totals 13 residues. Germline V gene lookup returns CDR1 LNHDA and CDR2 SQIVND (reference sequence). The CDR3 nucleotides read TGTGCCAGTAGTATCCATACCACCGGGGAGCTGTTTTTT. Its translation: CASSIHTTGELFF.

The CDR3 spells CASSSDRLHLGAFF. As DNA, the CDR3 is TGCGCCAGCAGCTCGGACAGGCTCCACTTGGGGGCTTTCTTT. This chain joins TRBV5-1 and TRBJ1-1; 7 bases line up with TRBD1. The V gene end was trimmed by 3 bases and the J gene end by 11 bases; junction bases not matched to a gene: 13. Germline lookup yields CDR1 SGHRS and CDR2 YFSETQ. This CDR3 region has 14 residues. The whole variable domain, filled in from reference TRBV5-1 and TRBJ1-1, reads KAGVTQTPRYLIKTRGQQVTLSCSPISGHRSVSWYQQTPGQGLQFLFEYFSETQRNKGNFPGRFSGRQFSNSRSEMNVSTLELGDSALYLCASSSDRLHLGAFFGQGTRLTVV.

The V gene is TRBV7-3, the J gene TRBJ2-2; D perhaps matches TRBD1 (6 bases). This CDR3 has 16 residues. V lost 0 bases and J lost 2, with 10 bases in between. Looked up from germline, CDR1 is SGHTA and CDR2 is FQGTGA. The DNA of the CDR3 is TGTGCCAGCAGCTTAACGGACAGTCGAAACACCGGGGAGCTGTTTTTT. This encodes CASSLTDSRNTGELFF.

This sequence joins TRBV7-2 and TRBJ1-1, with 7 bases identical to TRBD1. Losses at the gene ends were 7 bases for V and 0 bases for J; bases not matched to a gene: 8. From germline, CDR1 is SGHTA and CDR2 FQGNSA. The CDR3 extends over 15 amino acids. As DNA, the CDR3 is TGTGCCAGCAAAGGACAGGCTACTTTGAACACTGAAGCTTTCTTT. Amino acid sequence: CASKGQATLNTEAFF.

This clonotype has ten or more counts. J is TRBJ2-7 and V is TRBV2, with D tentatively TRBD2 (6 bases). The germline V and J ends were trimmed by 6 bases and 2 bases, with 17 bases remaining between them. Germline V gene lookup returns CDR1 SNHLY and CDR2 FYNNEI. The CDR3 sequence is 15 residues long. Here the CDR3 DNA reads TGTGCCAGCAGCCCGACTAGTCAAGTTCCCTACGAGCAGTACTTC. Translation: CASSPTSQVPYEQYF.

This clonotype was seen a few times. The V call is TRBV6-1, the J call TRBJ1-6; possibly TRBD1 for D (5 bases). Looked up from germline, CDR1 is MNHNS and CDR2 is SASEGT. This CDR3 has 17 amino acids. V lost 7 bases and J 7 bases, leaving 23 bases between the germline ends. The CDR3 bases are TGTGCCAGCACCCTAGGTGTCAGGGCAGTAGAGAATTCACCCCTCCACTTT. Its protein product is CASTLGVRAVENSPLHF.

On this clonotype itself: It may be a read error: a sequence one base away is much more abundant. The CDR3 nucleotides read TGCAGTGCTAGAGATTCTAAGGCCTACGGGCAGTACTTC. Its protein product is CSARDSKAYGQYF. This chain uses TRBV20-1 with TRBJ2-7; D remains ambiguous. This CDR3 region has 13 residues. The germline V gene encodes CDR1 DFQATT and CDR2 SNEGSKA (reference sequence).

This clonotype was recorded at least ten times. The chain recombines TRBV28 with TRBJ2-1; D may be TRBD1 or TRBD2 (5 bases each). The CDR3 runs 13 residues. The germline V and J ends were trimmed by 4 bases and 9 bases, with 13 bases remaining between them. The germline V gene has CDR1 MDHEN and CDR2 SYDVKM. The CDR3 protein is CASSSPGGGEQFF. DNA of the CDR3: TGTGCCAGCAGTTCCCCCGGTGGGGGTGAGCAGTTCTTC.

This clonotype was seen many times. The chain uses TRBV2 and TRBJ2-7; 7 bases are a match to TRBD1. Germline V gives CDR1 SNHLY, CDR2 FYNNEI. The CDR3 is 14 residues long. J lost 1 base, V lost 9 bases, and 9 bases had no gene match. The CDR3 nucleotides are TGTGCCAGACAGGGGATCGCAGGGTCCTACGAGCAGTACTTC. Its translation: CARQGIAGSYEQYF.

The chain carries TRBV30 and TRBJ1-3, with a possible D match to TRBD1 (6 bases). The CDR3 runs to 16 residues. Trimming pared 2 bases from V and 2 bases from J, leaving 16 bases between. Germline V lookup: CDR1 GTSNPN, CDR2 SVGIG (reference sequence). The CDR3 sequence: CAWSIGPPGAGNTIYF. The CDR3, as DNA: TGTGCCTGGAGTATCGGACCCCCAGGGGCTGGAAACACCATATATTTT.

The chain recombines TRBV6-5 with TRBJ2-7; 7 bases line up with TRBD1. Looked up from germline, CDR1 is MNHEY and CDR2 is SVGAGI. V shed 3 bases and J 5 bases; nucleotides not matched to a gene: 10. The CDR3 runs to 15 residues. CDR3 DNA sequence: TGTGCCAGCAGTTATCAAAGACAGGGAACCCACGAGCAGTACTTC. Translation gives CASSYQRQGTHEQYF.

This clonotype was detected many times. V usage is TRBV11-2 and J usage is TRBJ1-1; 7 bases are a match to TRBD1. V lost 1 base and J lost 8; bases outside the gene matches: 10. Germline V CDR1 and CDR2: SGHAT, FQNNGV. CDR3 size: 15 residues. The chain's CDR3 is CASSLAGGQYREAFF. In nucleotides, the CDR3 is TGTGCCAGCAGCTTAGCGGGGGGACAGTACCGAGAAGCTTTCTTT.

The V and J genes are TRBV3-1 and TRBJ2-5; TRBD1 aligns across 7 bases. This CDR3 has 16 residues. The germline V gene encodes CDR1 LGHDT and CDR2 YNNKEL (reference sequence). Losses at the gene ends were 1 base for V and 7 bases for J; bases not matched to a gene: 12. CDR3 in amino acids: CASSQGESGQSVTQYF. In DNA, the CDR3 is TGTGCCAGCAGCCAAGGTGAATCGGGACAGTCGGTGACCCAGTACTTC.

In its sample, this clonotype was seen a few times. The chain recombines TRBV7-8 with TRBJ2-5; D unresolved. Germline CDR1 and CDR2: SGHVS and FQNEAQ. This CDR3 comprises 11 residues. Trimming left V 2 bases short and J 13 bases short, with 11 bases between. The CDR3 DNA reads as TGTGCCAGCAGCTTAATTTCCGTTTGGTACTTC. Residues: CASSLISVWYF. The full variable domain, completed using reference TRBV7-8 and TRBJ2-5, is GAGVSQSPRYKVAKRGQDVALRCDPISGHVSLFWYQQALGQGPEFLTYFQNEAQLDKSGLPSDRFFAERPEGSVSTLKIQRTQQEDSAVYLCASSLISVWYFGPGTRLLVL.

This clonotype has ten or more counts. The rearrangement links TRBV12-3 or TRBV12-4 to TRBJ2-7, with D uncertain. This CDR3 is built from 11 residues. Trimming took off 2 bases at V and 6 bases at J, with 5 bases between the two ends. CDR3 loop: CASSLSVEQYF. The CDR3 DNA reads TGTGCCAGCAGTTTATCGGTCGAGCAGTACTTC.

Ten or more counts support this clonotype. V is TRBV6-1 and J is TRBJ2-1, with D tentatively TRBD1 or TRBD2 (5 bases each). This CDR3 region has 14 residues. Germline CDR1 reads MNHNS; CDR2 reads SASEGT. The V and J ends lost 5 bases and 2 bases respectively, with 10 bases between them. CDR3 protein: CASSNLGPYNEQFF. CDR3 bases: TGTGCCAGCAGTAATTTGGGACCCTACAATGAGCAGTTCTTC.

The table lists this clonotype with a few counts. V usage is TRBV7-2 and J usage is TRBJ2-1; TRBD2 matches 8 bases. This CDR3 region has 18 residues. CDR1 is SGHTA, CDR2 FQGNSA, per germline. V lost 1 base to trimming and J lost 4 bases; unmatched junction nucleotides: 12. The CDR3 DNA is TGTGCCAGCAGCTTAGTAGGGGCAGCGGGAGAGTTTTACAATGAGCAGTTCTTC. Its translation: CASSLVGAAGEFYNEQFF. The full variable domain, with the rest looked up from reference TRBV7-2 and TRBJ2-1, is GAGVSQSPSNKVTEKGKDVELRCDPISGHTALYWYRQSLGQGLEFLIYFQGNSAPDKSGLPSDRFSAERTGGSVSTLTIQRTQQEDSAVYLCASSLVGAAGEFYNEQFFGPGTRLTVL.

This clonotype was picked up many times. The rearrangement links TRBV12-3 or TRBV12-4 to TRBJ1-5, with a possible D match to TRBD1 (6 bases). V gave up 5 bases and J gave up 5 bases, with 10 bases separating them. The CDR3 is 13 amino acids. The DNA of the CDR3 is TGTGCCAGCAGTACAAACAGGGATCAGCCCCAGCATTTT. It specifies CASSTNRDQPQHF.

This clonotype was observed at least ten times. V is TRBV2 and J is TRBJ1-1, with D unclear. CDR3 length: 12 amino acids. Germline loops: CDR1 SNHLY, CDR2 FYNNEI. The V end was cut by 10 bases, the J end by 3 bases, with 12 bases between. The CDR3, as DNA: TGTGCCATCCTTCCAATTTACACTGAAGCTTTCTTT. Translated, it gives CAILPIYTEAFF. The full variable domain, with the rest looked up from reference TRBV2 and TRBJ1-1, is EPEVTQTPSHQVTQMGQEVILRCVPISNHLYFYWYRQILGQKVEFLVSFYNNEISEKSEIFDDQFSVERPDGSNFTLKIRSTKLEDSAMYFCAILPIYTEAFFGQGTRLTVV.

This clonotype was picked up many times. This chain joins TRBV27 and TRBJ2-1; D may be TRBD1 (5 bases). Trimming took off 6 bases at V and 0 bases at J, with 12 bases between the two ends. CDR3 length: 15 residues. The germline gives CDR1 MNHEY, CDR2 SMNVEV (reference sequence). The CDR3 sequence: CASSPTASSYNEQFF. The CDR3 region has the DNA TGTGCCAGCAGCCCGACAGCGAGCTCCTACAATGAGCAGTTCTTC.

This clonotype came up many times. This chain links TRBV2 with TRBJ2-7; D gene ambiguous. V dropped 6 bases and J dropped 3 bases, with 15 bases sitting between them. The germline V gene encodes CDR1 SNHLY and CDR2 FYNNEI. The CDR3 covers 14 residues. The CDR3 DNA reads as TGTGCCAGCAGCATGAGGAGTGGGAACTACGAGCAGTACTTC. This encodes CASSMRSGNYEQYF. Looking up the rest from reference TRBV2 and TRBJ2-7 gives the full variable domain: EPEVTQTPSHQVTQMGQEVILRCVPISNHLYFYWYRQILGQKVEFLVSFYNNEISEKSEIFDDQFSVERPDGSNFTLKIRSTKLEDSAMYFCASSMRSGNYEQYFGPGTRLTVT.

This clonotype was found many times. The chain joins TRBV7-2 to TRBJ2-7; D may correspond to TRBD1 or TRBD2 (5 bases each). This CDR3 has 14 amino acids. The V and J ends lost 1 base and 2 bases respectively, with 9 bases between them. Germline V gene sequence: CDR1 SGHTA, CDR2 FQGNSA. Here the CDR3 reads CASSLVSGPYEQYF. CDR3 DNA: TGTGCCAGCAGCTTAGTATCGGGGCCCTACGAGCAGTACTTC.